Each of the 25 T cell receptor beta chains below was sequenced from the same sample in a study of blood T cell repertoires in COVID-19. Method: immunoSEQ multiplex PCR; TCRdb's copy keeps in-frame clones and lacks some. The sample carries under 350,000 clones, roughly 80% recorded once. Specimen: peripheral blood. Every receptor here comes from a woman between 45 and 65 years old who had recovered from COVID-19.

This rearrangement joins TRBV6-2 or TRBV6-3 to TRBJ2-5, with 8 bases that match TRBD1. Trimming removed 4 bases from V and 5 bases from J; junction bases left unmatched: 3. In germline, CDR1 is MNHEY, CDR2 SVGEGT. The CDR3 has 13 residues. CDR3 nucleotides: TGTGCCAGCAGTTCGACAGGGGCCGAGACCCAGTACTTC. This gives the protein CASSSTGAETQYF.

The CDR3 sequence is CASSLGTSGRGEQYF. CDR3 bases: TGTGCCAGCAGCTTAGGGACTAGCGGGAGGGGAGAGCAGTACTTC. The genes are TRBV7-6 and TRBJ2-7; 15 bases are shared with TRBD2. Germline V lookup: CDR1 SGHVS, CDR2 FNYEAQ. The V segment lost 1 base and the J segment 7 bases; nucleotides outside the gene matches: 2. The CDR3 is 15 amino acids.

DNA of the CDR3: TGTGCCAGCAGCCGTGGGGGGAGCCCCATGAACACTGAAGCTTTCTTT. It specifies CASSRGGSPMNTEAFF. This chain links TRBV27 with TRBJ1-1, with D possibly being TRBD1 (5 bases). V lost 6 bases to trimming and J lost 0 bases, with 17 bases between them. The length of the CDR3 is 16 residues. The germline V gene encodes CDR1 MNHEY and CDR2 SMNVEV (reference sequence).

The CDR3 loop is CASSPRYQTTGGGEQYF. The CDR3 DNA reads as TGTGCCAGCAGTCCCCGATACCAGACGACAGGGGGAGGCGAGCAGTACTTC. V is TRBV27 and J is TRBJ2-7; 9 nucleotides agree with TRBD1. The CDR3 is 17 residues long. J lost 6 bases, V lost 5 bases, and 17 bases had no gene match. The germline CDR1 and CDR2 sequences are MNHEY and SMNVEV (reference sequence).

The rearrangement joins TRBV19 to TRBJ2-1, with TRBD2 matching over 11 bases. This CDR3 region has 15 residues. The junction had 8 bases not matched to a gene; V was cut back by 5 bases and J by 8 bases. The germline V gene encodes CDR1 LNHDA and CDR2 SQIVND (reference sequence). The chain's CDR3 is CASSPGLAGWDEQFF. The CDR3 coding sequence is TGTGCCAGTAGTCCAGGACTAGCGGGCTGGGATGAGCAGTTCTTC.

As DNA, the CDR3 is TGTGCCAGCAGCTTGGACACCACCTATGGCTACACCTTC. Protein sequence: CASSLDTTYGYTF. The rearrangement links TRBV5-6 to TRBJ1-2, with D uncertain. Germline V gene sequence: CDR1 SGHDT, CDR2 YYEEEE. V lost 0 bases to trimming and J lost 4 bases, with 7 bases between them. This CDR3 has 13 residues.

The CDR3 loop reads CASSLRLASYTGELFF. CDR3 coding DNA: TGTGCCAGCAGCTTGCGACTAGCGAGTTACACCGGGGAGCTGTTTTTT. The V gene is TRBV11-3, the J gene TRBJ2-2, with 8 positions matching TRBD2. The CDR3 runs to 16 residues. Germline V gene lookup returns CDR1 SGHNT and CDR2 YENEEA. V was clipped by 3 bases and J by 3 bases; unmatched bases: 6.

The V call is TRBV18, the J call TRBJ1-2, with D unclear. The length of the CDR3 is 16 residues. Trimming took off 0 bases at V and 4 bases at J, with 15 bases between the two ends. Germline V gene lookup returns CDR1 KGHSH and CDR2 LQKENI. The CDR3 here is CASSPPRPDRGYGYTF. CDR3 in DNA: TGTGCCAGCTCACCACCGCGGCCTGACCGAGGCTATGGCTACACCTTC.

The V call is TRBV15, the J call TRBJ2-1; D may be TRBD1 (6 bases). The germline V and J ends were trimmed by 1 base and 7 bases, with 11 bases remaining between them. The CDR3 is 14 residues long. Looked up from germline, CDR1 is LNHNV and CDR2 is YYDKDF (reference sequence). The CDR3 region has the DNA TGTGCCACCAGCAGAGGGCCCAGGGGTAATGAGCAGTTCTTC. Its protein is CATSRGPRGNEQFF.

This rearrangement joins TRBV25-1 to TRBJ1-1, with 8 nucleotides matching TRBD1. CDR3 length: 15 residues. V dropped 5 bases and J dropped 1; count of bases not matched to a gene: 6. Germline V gene lookup returns CDR1 MGHDK and CDR2 SYGVNS. The CDR3 sequence: CASSIGQGRNTEAFF. CDR3 in DNA: TGTGCCAGCAGTATAGGACAGGGACGGAACACTGAAGCTTTCTTT.

The chain joins TRBV7-2 to TRBJ2-7; 8 positions agree with TRBD2. The junction had 6 bases not matched to a gene; V was cut back by 2 bases and J by 6 bases. The CDR3 is 14 amino acids. Germline values: CDR1 SGHTA, CDR2 FQGNSA. This chain's CDR3 is CASSLFSGIGEQYF. The DNA of the CDR3 is TGTGCCAGCAGCTTATTTAGCGGGATTGGCGAGCAGTACTTC.

The V gene is TRBV28, the J gene TRBJ2-4, with 8 nucleotides matching TRBD1. This CDR3 has 19 residues. The germline gives CDR1 MDHEN, CDR2 SYDVKM. V was clipped by 3 bases and J by 0 bases; unmatched bases: 13. CDR3 bases: TGTGCCAGCAGTTTCCGACCACAGGGGGTGACGGTAGCCAAAAACATTCAGTACTTC. It specifies CASSFRPQGVTVAKNIQYF.

The chain couples TRBV6-5 to TRBJ2-7; the D gene is possibly TRBD2 (7 bases). V was cut by 10 bases and J by 3 bases, with 22 bases left in between. Germline V gives CDR1 MNHEY, CDR2 SVGAGI. This CDR3 spans 15 amino acids. The CDR3 reads CATLVPRGGLYEQYF. The CDR3 bases are TGTGCCACCCTCGTGCCTAGGGGGGGACTCTACGAGCAGTACTTC.

The chain combines TRBV11-2 with TRBJ2-1; 8 positions match TRBD2. The V segment lost 0 bases and the J segment 16 bases; nucleotides outside the gene matches: 14. Per germline, CDR1 SGHAT and CDR2 FQNNGV. CDR3 length equals 15 residues. The CDR3 reads CASSLEPSGNSGVFF. The CDR3 nucleotides read TGTGCCAGCAGCTTAGAGCCCTCAGGGAATAGCGGGGTTTTCTTC.

The V and J genes are TRBV9 and TRBJ1-1, with 9 positions matching TRBD1. Germline V gene data show CDR1 as SGDLS and CDR2 as YYNGEE. The CDR3 totals 15 residues. Losses at the gene ends were 4 bases for V and 3 bases for J; bases not matched to a gene: 7. The CDR3 DNA sequence: TGTGCCAGCAGCCCCCGGACAGGGGATGACACTGAAGCTTTCTTT. Its protein product is CASSPRTGDDTEAFF. The complete variable domain, with remaining parts taken from reference TRBV9 and TRBJ1-1, reads DSGVTQTPKHLITATGQRVTLRCSPRSGDLSVYWYQQSLDQGLQFLIQYYNGEERAKGNILERFSAQQFPDLHSELNLSSLELGDSALYFCASSPRTGDDTEAFFGQGTRLTVV.

The CDR3 coding sequence is TGTGCCAGCAGTCCGACAGGGAACTATGGCTACACCTTC. It translates to CASSPTGNYGYTF. V is TRBV7-2 and J is TRBJ1-2; 7 bases fit TRBD1. V lost 6 bases to trimming and J lost 2 bases; unmatched junction nucleotides: 3. Germline loops: CDR1 SGHTA, CDR2 FQGNSA. The CDR3 consists of 13 residues.

Turning to this clone: One end of the junction varies from germline; a read error may be responsible. V usage is TRBV7-9 and J usage is TRBJ2-5; 13 bases are a match to TRBD2. Germline V gene data show CDR1 as SEHNR and CDR2 as FQNEAQ (reference sequence). This CDR3 has 18 residues. DNA of the CDR3: TGTGCCAGCAGCAAAGCCGGGACTAGCGGGACCAGCCAAGGGACCCAGTACTTC. Its translation is CASSKAGTSGTSQGTQYF.

The V call is TRBV24-1, the J call TRBJ1-1; no reliable D call. The ends were cut back, 7 bases at V and 7 bases at J, with 12 bases in the middle. Per the germline V gene, CDR1 is KGHDR and CDR2 is SFDVKD. The CDR3 has 12 residues. This CDR3 reads CATRRNGGEAFF. CDR3 DNA sequence: TGTGCCACCAGGAGGAATGGCGGTGAAGCTTTCTTT.

This sequence joins TRBV7-3 and TRBJ1-2, with 7 bases matching TRBD1. CDR1 is SGHTA, CDR2 FQGTGA, per germline. The CDR3 length is 16 residues. Germline trimming cut 4 bases from V and 7 bases from J; bases unmatched to any gene: 15. In DNA, the CDR3 is TGTGCCAGCAGCTCCGCGCCCACGACAGGGATGGCTGGCTACACCTTC. Its translation: CASSSAPTTGMAGYTF.

CDR3: CASTPGERVEAFF. In nucleotides, the CDR3 is TGTGCCAGTACCCCAGGGGAGAGGGTTGAAGCTTTCTTT. This chain uses TRBV19 with TRBJ1-1; weak D call: TRBD1 (6 bases). The CDR3 totals 13 residues. V was trimmed by 7 bases and J by 7 bases, leaving 16 bases between them. Per germline, CDR1 LNHDA and CDR2 SQIVND (reference sequence).

The V and J genes are TRBV15 and TRBJ1-1; a possible D gene is TRBD1 (5 bases). Germline CDR1 is LNHNV and CDR2 is YYDKDF (reference sequence). V was pared by 2 bases and J by 4 bases, with 14 bases between. This CDR3 spans 15 amino acids. CDR3 in DNA: TGTGCCACCAGCAGACCGGGACTTTGGGGCACTGAAGCTTTCTTT. Residues: CATSRPGLWGTEAFF.

The V and J genes are TRBV7-9 and TRBJ2-1; 8 positions agree with TRBD2. V trimming: 5 bases; J trimming: 8 bases; junction bases outside the gene matches: 5. Germline V lookup: CDR1 SEHNR, CDR2 FQNEAQ (reference sequence). This CDR3 region has 13 residues. The DNA for the CDR3 is TGTGCCAGCAGCGCCGGGACTAGTTATGAGCAGTTCTTC. This sequence encodes CASSAGTSYEQFF.

This clone was counted once. This chain links TRBV11-3 with TRBJ1-6; no reliable D call. With 1 base removed from V and 8 bases from J, the gap between germline ends came to 6 bases. In germline, CDR1 is SGHNT, CDR2 YENEEA. The CDR3 loop spans 13 amino acids. CDR3 nucleotide sequence: TGTGCCAGCAGCTTAGGTCCAGATTCACCCCTCCACTTT. It codes for CASSLGPDSPLHF.

V is TRBV3-1 (or the pseudogene TRBV3-2) and J is TRBJ1-2, with a weak D call TRBD1 (6 bases). The germline V gene has CDR1 LGHDT and CDR2 YNNKEL (reference sequence). The CDR3 consists of 13 residues. V shed 4 bases and J shed 4 bases, with 10 bases lying between them. CDR3 nucleotide sequence: TGTGCCAGCAGCCCTGACAGGCTCTATGGCTACACCTTC. Residues: CASSPDRLYGYTF.

This rearrangement joins TRBV7-3 to TRBJ1-1; tentative D call: TRBD1 (6 bases). With 1 base removed from V and 3 bases from J, the gap between germline ends came to 9 bases. Looked up from germline, CDR1 is SGHTA and CDR2 is FQGTGA. The CDR3 length is 14 residues. The CDR3 here is CASSLMAGDTEAFF. The CDR3 DNA follows: TGTGCCAGCAGCTTAATGGCAGGGGACACTGAAGCTTTCTTT.